This entry concerns a single T cell receptor beta chain. The sample belongs to a study of blood T cell repertoires in COVID-19. Clones were sequenced by immunoSEQ multiplex PCR, and TCRdb holds only the in-frame ones, with some missing. This sample has roughly 340,000 clones, with around 90% found just once. This CDR3 has 17 residues. Deletions cut 3 bases from V and 4 bases from J, with 20 bases between. The germline gives CDR1 KGHSH, CDR2 LQKENI. The sequenced material came from peripheral blood. The chain recombines TRBV18 with TRBJ2-3; tentatively, D is TRBD1 (5 bases). This receptor was obtained from a young woman who had recovered from COVID-19. CDR3 amino acids: CASSPSRSQGGSDTQYF. The CDR3 DNA reads as TGTGCCAGCTCACCCTCCCGTAGCCAGGGTGGGTCAGATACGCAGTATTTT.